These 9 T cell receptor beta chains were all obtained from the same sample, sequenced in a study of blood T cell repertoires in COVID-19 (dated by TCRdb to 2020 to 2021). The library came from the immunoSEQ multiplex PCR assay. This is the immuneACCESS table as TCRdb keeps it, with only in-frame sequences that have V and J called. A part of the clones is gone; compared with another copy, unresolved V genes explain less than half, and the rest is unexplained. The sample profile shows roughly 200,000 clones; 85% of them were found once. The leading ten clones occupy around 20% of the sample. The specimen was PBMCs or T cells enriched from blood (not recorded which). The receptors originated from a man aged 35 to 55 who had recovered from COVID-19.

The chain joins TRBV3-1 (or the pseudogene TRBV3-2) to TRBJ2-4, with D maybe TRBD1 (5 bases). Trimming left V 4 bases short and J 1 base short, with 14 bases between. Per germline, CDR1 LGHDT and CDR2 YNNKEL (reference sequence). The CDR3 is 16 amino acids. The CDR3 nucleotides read TGTGCCAGCAGCCGAGATCCTTCAGGGGCCAAAAACATTCAGTACTTC. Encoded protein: CASSRDPSGAKNIQYF.

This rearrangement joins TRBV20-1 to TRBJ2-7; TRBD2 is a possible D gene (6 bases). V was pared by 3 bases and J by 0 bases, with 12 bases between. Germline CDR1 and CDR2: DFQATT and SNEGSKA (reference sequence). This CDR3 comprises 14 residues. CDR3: CSASASESSYEQYF. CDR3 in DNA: TGCAGTGCTAGTGCTAGCGAGAGCTCCTACGAGCAGTACTTC.

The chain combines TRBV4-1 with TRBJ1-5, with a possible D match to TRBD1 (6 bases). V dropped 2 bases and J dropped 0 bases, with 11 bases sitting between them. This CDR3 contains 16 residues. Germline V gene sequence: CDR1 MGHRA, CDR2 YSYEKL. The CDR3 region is CASSQTGIYSNQPQHF. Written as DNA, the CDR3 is TGCGCCAGCAGCCAAACAGGGATTTATAGCAATCAGCCCCAGCATTTT.

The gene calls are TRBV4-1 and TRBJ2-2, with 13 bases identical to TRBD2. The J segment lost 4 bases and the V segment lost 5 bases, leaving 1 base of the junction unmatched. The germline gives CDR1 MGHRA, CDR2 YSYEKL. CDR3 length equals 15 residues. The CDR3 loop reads CASSRLAGGTGELFF. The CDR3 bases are TGCGCCAGCAGCAGACTAGCGGGAGGCACCGGGGAGCTGTTTTTT.

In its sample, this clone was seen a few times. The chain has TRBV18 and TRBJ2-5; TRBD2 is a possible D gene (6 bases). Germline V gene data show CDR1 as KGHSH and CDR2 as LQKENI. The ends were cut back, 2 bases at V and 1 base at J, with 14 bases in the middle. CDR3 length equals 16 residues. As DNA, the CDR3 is TGTGCCAGCTCACCAAAAAAGGCGGGGTCCCAAGAGACCCAGTACTTC. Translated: CASSPKKAGSQETQYF.

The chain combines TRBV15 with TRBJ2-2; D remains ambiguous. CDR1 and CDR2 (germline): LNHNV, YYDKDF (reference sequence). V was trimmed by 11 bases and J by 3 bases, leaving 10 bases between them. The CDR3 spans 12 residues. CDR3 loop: CAASRYTGELFF. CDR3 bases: TGTGCCGCCTCTAGATACACCGGGGAGCTGTTTTTT.

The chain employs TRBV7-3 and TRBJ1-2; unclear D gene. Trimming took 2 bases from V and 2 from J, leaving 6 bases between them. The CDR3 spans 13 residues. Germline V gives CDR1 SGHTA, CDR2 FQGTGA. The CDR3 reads CASSLAENYGYTF. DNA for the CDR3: TGTGCCAGCAGCTTAGCAGAAAACTATGGCTACACCTTC.

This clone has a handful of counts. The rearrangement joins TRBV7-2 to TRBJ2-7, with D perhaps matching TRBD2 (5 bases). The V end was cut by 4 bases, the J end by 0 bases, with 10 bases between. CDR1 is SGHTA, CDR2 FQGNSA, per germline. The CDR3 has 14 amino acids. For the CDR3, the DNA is TGTGCCAGCAGCTCACTCGGGGTCTCCTACGAGCAGTACTTC. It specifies CASSSLGVSYEQYF.

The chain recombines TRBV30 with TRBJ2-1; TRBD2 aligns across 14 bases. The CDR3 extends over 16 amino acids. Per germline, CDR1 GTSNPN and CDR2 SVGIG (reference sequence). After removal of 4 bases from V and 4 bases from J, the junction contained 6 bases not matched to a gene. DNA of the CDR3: TGTGCCTGGACCCAACGGACTAGCGGGAGGTACAATGAGCAGTTCTTC. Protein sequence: CAWTQRTSGRYNEQFF.